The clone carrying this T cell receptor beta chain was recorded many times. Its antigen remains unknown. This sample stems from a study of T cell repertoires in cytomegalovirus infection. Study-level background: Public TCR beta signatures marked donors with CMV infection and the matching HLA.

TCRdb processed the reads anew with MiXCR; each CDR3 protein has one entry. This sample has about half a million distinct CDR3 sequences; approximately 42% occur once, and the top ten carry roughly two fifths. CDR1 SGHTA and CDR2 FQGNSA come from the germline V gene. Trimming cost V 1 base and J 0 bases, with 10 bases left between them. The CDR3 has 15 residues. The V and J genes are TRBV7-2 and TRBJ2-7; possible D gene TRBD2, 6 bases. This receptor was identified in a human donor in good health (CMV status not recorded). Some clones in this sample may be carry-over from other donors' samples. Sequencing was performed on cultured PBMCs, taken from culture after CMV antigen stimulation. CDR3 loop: CASSLGGGLSYEQYF. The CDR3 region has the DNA TGTGCCAGCAGCTTAGGGGGAGGACTCTCCTACGAGCAGTACTTC.